Given below is one T cell receptor beta chain in context. This entry comes from a study of Graves' ophthalmopathy and Graves' hyperthyroidism. V lost 0 bases and J 4 bases, leaving 12 bases between the germline ends. The CDR3 is 15 amino acids. Germline V CDR1 and CDR2: MNHEY, SVGAGI. RNA transcripts were the source from which TCR beta CDR3 regions were amplified. First-round RT-PCR relied on HTBI primers, and a second-round multiplex PCR came next. In TCRdb, the multiplex PCR reads were re-called with MiXCR into one record per CDR3 protein. The sample lists hundreds of thousands of distinct CDR3 sequences, over 20% occurring once. Pregnant or lactating patients and those with other autoimmune diseases or uncontrolled infections were excluded.

The chain links TRBV6-5 to TRBJ1-1, with unresolved D. Sequenced material: peripheral blood. This receptor was identified in a woman aged 18-29 years with stable Graves' hyperthyroidism. Some clones in this sample may be carry-over from other donors' samples. The CDR3 loop reads CASSYSQPVITEAFF. Here the CDR3 DNA reads TGTGCCAGCAGTTACTCCCAGCCAGTCATCACTGAAGCTTTCTTT.